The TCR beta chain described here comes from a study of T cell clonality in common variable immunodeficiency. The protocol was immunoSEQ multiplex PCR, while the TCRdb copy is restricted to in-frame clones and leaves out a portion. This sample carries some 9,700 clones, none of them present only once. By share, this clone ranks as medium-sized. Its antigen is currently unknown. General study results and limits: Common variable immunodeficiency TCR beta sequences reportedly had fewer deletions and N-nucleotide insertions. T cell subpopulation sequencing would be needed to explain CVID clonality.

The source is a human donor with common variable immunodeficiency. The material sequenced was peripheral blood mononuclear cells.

This CDR3 is CASSYGGTDTQYF. CDR3 DNA (partial): TGTGCCAGCAGCTACGGGGGCACAGATACG. The rearrangement links TRBV7-9 to TRBJ2-3, with D possibly TRBD2 on 5 matching bases. The read finishes 3 residues shy of the CDR3 end, and the germline J gene is used to complete it. Per the germline V gene, CDR1 is SEHNR and CDR2 is FQNEAQ (reference sequence). Trimming shortened V by 4 bases and J by 1 base, and 6 bases separated the two germline ends. The length of the CDR3 is 13 residues.